These T cell receptor beta chains were read from a single sample in a study of blood T cell repertoires in COVID-19. Generated by immunoSEQ multiplex PCR, the TCRdb table keeps only in-frame clones and is missing some. Altogether more than 150,000 clones are present, 85% to 95% being singletons, with the ten largest covering approximately 0.69%. Sequenced material: peripheral blood. Source of these receptors: a young man with COVID-19, enrolled during active disease. Both conserved end residues are part of each CDR3. The D gene is left open where the match is weak. Part of the rows lack a size; the others show once, few, many or a class for expanded clones.

size	D	J	V	DNA	CDR3
-	TRBD1	TRBJ2-3	TRBV19	TGTGCCAGTAGTGTGACAGGGGGCACCCCAGATACGCAGTATTTT	CASSVTGGTPDTQYF
-	-	TRBJ2-5	TRBV5-1	TGCGCCAGCAGCTTGGAGGGGAGGCAAGAGACCCAGTACTTC	CASSLEGRQETQYF
-	TRBD1	TRBJ2-7	TRBV18	TGTGCCAGCTCACCACGGGACAGGATAAAATCCTACGAGCAGTACTTC	CASSPRDRIKSYEQYF
-	-	TRBJ1-2	TRBV6-1	TGTGCCAGCAGTGAAGCGGTGGGGCAGGGGTATCCCTATGGCTACACCTTC	CASSEAVGQGYPYGYTF
-	-	TRBJ1-1	TRBV18	TGTGCCAGCTCACCACAGGGGGAAGTATGGACTGAAGCTTTCTTT	CASSPQGEVWTEAFF
-	-	TRBJ2-5	TRBV7-9	TGTGCCAGCAGCTCCTTAAAGTTGGCGGTCCAAGAGACCCAGTACTTC	CASSSLKLAVQETQYF
-	-	TRBJ1-1	TRBV4-1	TGCGCCAGCAGCCAAAGGACAGCCATGAACACTGAAGCTTTCTTT	CASSQRTAMNTEAFF
-	TRBD1	TRBJ1-5	TRBV18	TGTGCCAGCTCAGGACCAAGGGACAGGGAAATTAATCAGCCCCAGCATTTT	CASSGPRDREINQPQHF
-	TRBD1	TRBJ1-6	TRBV5-1	TGCGCCAGCAGGGAAACAGGGGAGTCACCCCTCCACTTT	CASRETGESPLHF
-	-	TRBJ1-1	TRBV10-2	TGCGCCAGCAGTGAGTCCAGGAACACTGAAGCTTTCTTT	CASSESRNTEAFF
-	TRBD1	TRBJ1-1	TRBV5-1	TGCGCCAGCAGCTCGCCACAGGGGCTGGGCACTGAAGCTTTCTTT	CASSSPQGLGTEAFF
-	-	TRBJ2-3	TRBV28	TGTGCCAGCAGTCCGGGTCCGAGCACAGATACGCAGTATTTT	CASSPGPSTDTQYF
-	-	TRBJ1-1	TRBV11-2	TGTGCCAGCATGCGGGACCCCGAGGGCACTGAAGCTTTCTTT	CASMRDPEGTEAFF
-	TRBD2	TRBJ2-3	TRBV19	TGTGCCAGCAACCTTGGGGGGGTCCCCACAGATACGCAGTATTTT	CASNLGGVPTDTQYF
-	-	TRBJ1-3	TRBV10-1	TGCGCCAGCAGTTCAGGGCTCAGCTCTGGAAACACCATATATTTT	CASSSGLSSGNTIYF
-	TRBD2	TRBJ2-3	TRBV5-4	TGTGCCAGCAGCTACTATAGCGGGGCCACAGATACGCAGTATTTT	CASSYYSGATDTQYF
-	-	TRBJ1-1	TRBV29-1	TGCAGCGTGACCGCGCGGATTCGGAACACTGAAGCTTTCTTT	CSVTARIRNTEAFF
-	TRBD1	TRBJ1-2	TRBV27	TGTGCCAGCAGTCTCCGCGGGACAGGGAACTATGGCTACACCTTC	CASSLRGTGNYGYTF
-	TRBD2	TRBJ2-5	TRBV7-2	TGTGCCAGCAGCTTCTCCGGGGGGACTAAGACCCAGTACTTC	CASSFSGGTKTQYF
once	-	TRBJ1-1	TRBV5-4	TGTGCCAGCAGCTTGGGGGGCGGTGCGAAAACTGAAGCTTTCTTT	CASSLGGGAKTEAFF
-	TRBD2	TRBJ2-1	TRBV9	TGTGCCAGCAGCGTAGAAGGTTGGGGCAGCGGGGGCCGCGATTACAATGAGCAGTTCTTC	CASSVEGWGSGGRDYNEQFF
once	TRBD1	TRBJ1-1	TRBV5-1	TGCGCCAGCAGCTGGGGACAGGGGCACACTGAAGCTTTCTTT	CASSWGQGHTEAFF
-	-	TRBJ2-1	TRBV27	TGTGCCAGCAGTTCCCCAATCTACAATGAGCAGTTCTTC	CASSSPIYNEQFF
-	-	TRBJ1-2	TRBV7-9	TGTGCCAGCAGCCCCCCGCAAGGGGCCTATAACTATGGCTACACCTTC	CASSPPQGAYNYGYTF
-	-	TRBJ1-5	TRBV4-1	TGCGCCAGCAGCCCAGTTGGGGGCAGCAATCAGCCCCAGCATTTT	CASSPVGGSNQPQHF